The 24 T cell receptor beta chains listed next were all sequenced from one sample in a study of OX40 agonist ivuxolimab in advanced cancers. TCRdb's copy holds only in-frame clones and misses some; the assay was immunoSEQ multiplex PCR. The repertoire holds over 30,000 clones, with approximately 89% as singletons. The input for sequencing was CD4+ or CD8+ T cells sorted from blood, taken in a trial of the OX40 agonist ivuxolimab. These receptors were taken from an adult with an advanced solid tumor such as melanoma, head and neck, liver or kidney cancer.

This chain uses TRBV19 with TRBJ1-1; D not resolved. The germline V and J ends were trimmed by 7 bases and 5 bases, with 11 bases remaining between them. The CDR3 runs 12 residues. The germline V gene has CDR1 LNHDA and CDR2 SQIVND (reference sequence). This CDR3 reads CASKKVGTEAFF. In nucleotides, the CDR3 is TGTGCCAGTAAAAAGGTAGGTACTGAAGCTTTCTTT.

This rearrangement joins TRBV15 to TRBJ2-1; 7 bases match TRBD2. The germline CDR1 and CDR2 sequences are LNHNV and YYDKDF (reference sequence). The V and J ends lost 0 bases and 2 bases, in that order; junction bases with no gene match: 7. The CDR3 consists of 17 residues. In nucleotides, the CDR3 is TGTGCCACCAGCAGAGATCAGGGCGGGGGTACCTACAATGAGCAGTTCTTC. Its translation is CATSRDQGGGTYNEQFF.

The chain links TRBV19 to TRBJ2-7, with a tentative D call TRBD2 (6 bases). Per the germline V gene, CDR1 is LNHDA and CDR2 is SQIVND (reference sequence). Trimming left V 1 base short and J 6 bases short, with 10 bases between. The CDR3 covers 13 residues. CDR3 DNA: TGTGCCAGTAGTATAGCGAGCGGGTCCGAGCAGTACTTC. Its translation is CASSIASGSEQYF.

This rearrangement joins TRBV28 to TRBJ2-3, with unresolved D. The V and J ends lost 3 bases and 0 bases respectively, with 4 bases between them. Germline lookup yields CDR1 MDHEN and CDR2 SYDVKM. The CDR3 runs to 13 residues. CDR3 residues: CASSFQSTDTQYF. The CDR3 nucleotides read TGTGCCAGCAGTTTTCAAAGCACAGATACGCAGTATTTT.

In DNA form, the CDR3 reads TGTGCCAGCTCAGGTAATGAGCAGTTCTTC. It yields the protein CASSGNEQFF. The chain carries TRBV2 and TRBJ2-1, with D unresolved. Trimming left V 8 bases short and J 7 bases short, with 6 bases between. This CDR3 region has 10 residues. Germline V CDR1 and CDR2: SNHLY, FYNNEI.

The V call is TRBV25-1, the J call TRBJ1-2, with unresolved D. V dropped 4 bases and J dropped 8 bases, with 17 bases sitting between them. The CDR3 has 14 residues. Germline V gene data show CDR1 as MGHDK and CDR2 as SYGVNS. CDR3 bases: TGTGCCAGCAGTGTTACCGGGTTGGGATACGGCTACACCTTC. Encoded protein: CASSVTGLGYGYTF.

This sequence joins TRBV28 and TRBJ2-3; no clear D. This CDR3 comprises 15 residues. With 5 bases removed from V and 1 base from J, the gap between germline ends came to 13 bases. Germline assignment: CDR1 MDHEN and CDR2 SYDVKM. The CDR3 DNA sequence: TGTGCCAGCAGTCCCGCTGTGAGAGGCACAGATACGCAGTATTTT. Protein: CASSPAVRGTDTQYF.

The rearrangement links TRBV19 to TRBJ1-5; TRBD1 matches at 7 bases. CDR3 length: 14 amino acids. V lost 6 bases, J lost 1 base, and 3 bases stayed unmatched. The germline V gene has CDR1 LNHDA and CDR2 SQIVND (reference sequence). The DNA for the CDR3 is TGTGCCAGTAGCTCACAGGGGAGCAATCAGCCCCAGCATTTT. It specifies CASSSQGSNQPQHF.

This chain joins TRBV5-1 and TRBJ2-3; maybe TRBD2 (5 bases). This CDR3 has 15 amino acids. Deletions cut 5 bases from V and 1 base from J, with 14 bases between. The germline CDR1 and CDR2 sequences are SGHRS and YFSETQ. The CDR3 loop is CASSYEGRGTDTQYF. The DNA of the CDR3 is TGCGCCAGCAGTTATGAGGGCCGCGGCACAGATACGCAGTATTTT.

The V gene is TRBV9, the J gene TRBJ2-7; tentatively, D is TRBD2 (6 bases). The germline CDR1 and CDR2 sequences are SGDLS and YYNGEE. Between the trimmed V and J ends, which lost 0 bases and 1 base, there was a span of 8 bases. The CDR3 length is 14 residues. CDR3 residues: CASSVVGTSYEQYF. CDR3 in DNA: TGTGCCAGCAGCGTAGTGGGGACTTCCTACGAGCAGTACTTC.

This chain uses TRBV30 with TRBJ2-7; D not certain. Trimming pared 7 bases from V and 2 bases from J, leaving 15 bases between. Germline CDR1 is GTSNPN and CDR2 is SVGIG (reference sequence). The CDR3 is 13 amino acids. The CDR3 here is CAYLREAPYEQYF. CDR3 bases: TGTGCCTACCTTCGCGAGGCGCCCTACGAGCAGTACTTC.

This clone was found a few times. The V gene is TRBV15, the J gene TRBJ1-3; the D gene is possibly TRBD1 (5 bases). Trimming stripped 4 bases from V and 4 bases from J, with 5 bases between. CDR3 length: 12 residues. The germline V gene has CDR1 LNHNV and CDR2 YYDKDF (reference sequence). CDR3 residues: CATSTGGNTIYF. CDR3 nucleotide sequence: TGTGCCACCAGCACAGGGGGAAACACCATATATTTT.

The chain couples TRBV6-6 to TRBJ2-7; no clear D. CDR1 and CDR2 (germline): MNHNY, SVGAGI (reference sequence). CDR3 length equals 13 residues. Trimming stripped 0 bases from V and 4 bases from J, with 7 bases between. CDR3 nucleotides: TGTGCCAGCAGTTACTCGAATTATTACGAGCAGTACTTC. Amino acid sequence: CASSYSNYYEQYF.

This clone was seen a few times. The chain links TRBV28 to TRBJ2-6; 7 bases fit TRBD2. CDR3 length: 17 amino acids. V trimming: 3 bases; J trimming: 0 bases; junction bases outside the gene matches: 5. Germline assignment: CDR1 MDHEN and CDR2 SYDVKM. CDR3 coding DNA: TGTGCCAGCAGTTTGAGGACTAGGCACTCTGGGGCCAACGTCCTGACTTTC. Translation gives CASSLRTRHSGANVLTF.

This clone came up a few times. This rearrangement joins TRBV6-5 to TRBJ2-7; D tentatively fits TRBD1 or TRBD2 (5 bases each). The V gene's germline CDR1 is MNHEY and CDR2 SVGAGI. V was pared by 2 bases and J by 3 bases, with 14 bases between. The CDR3 totals 15 residues. The CDR3 loop is CASSYTSGTGYEQYF. CDR3 coding DNA: TGTGCCAGCAGTTACACATCCGGGACCGGCTACGAGCAGTACTTC.

The rearrangement links TRBV7-2 to TRBJ1-1; D is unclear. The V end lost 3 bases, the J end lost 3 bases, and 11 bases lay between the germline ends. CDR1 and CDR2 from the germline V gene are SGHTA and FQGNSA. There are 14 residues in the CDR3. CDR3 loop: CASSFGREYTEAFF. DNA of the CDR3: TGTGCCAGCAGCTTCGGTAGGGAATACACTGAAGCTTTCTTT.

V gene TRBV5-1 combines with J gene TRBJ1-2; D possibly corresponds to TRBD1 (6 bases). The CDR3 sequence is 13 residues long. The V end lost 0 bases, the J end lost 3 bases, and 6 bases lay between the germline ends. Germline assignment: CDR1 SGHRS and CDR2 YFSETQ. This CDR3 reads CASSLEGDYGYTF. In DNA, the CDR3 is TGCGCCAGCAGCTTGGAGGGGGACTATGGCTACACCTTC.

The chain has TRBV21-1 and TRBJ1-4. TRBV21-1 is an annotated pseudogene. The CDR3 contains 12 residues. CDR3 protein: CASSKGNEKLFF. The CDR3 nucleotides read TGTGCCAGCAGCAAAGGTAATGAAAAACTGTTTTTT.

The V gene is TRBV11-2, the J gene TRBJ2-1; D might be TRBD2 (5 bases). The germline V gene encodes CDR1 SGHAT and CDR2 FQNNGV. The CDR3 totals 15 residues. V dropped 2 bases and J dropped 2 bases, with 10 bases sitting between them. The DNA of the CDR3 is TGTGCCAGCAGCTTATTGAGCGGTACCTACAATGAGCAGTTCTTC. Protein product: CASSLLSGTYNEQFF.

The genes are TRBV7-9 and TRBJ2-7; TRBD1 aligns across 7 bases. This CDR3 has 14 residues. The junction had 6 bases not matched to a gene; V was cut back by 5 bases and J by 2 bases. Germline V gene lookup returns CDR1 SEHNR and CDR2 FQNEAQ (reference sequence). This chain's CDR3 is CASSNRDSTYEQYF. CDR3 sequence (DNA): TGTGCCAGCAGCAACAGGGACAGTACCTACGAGCAGTACTTC.

The chain recombines TRBV27 with TRBJ2-2; D is uncertain. The CDR3 extends over 13 amino acids. Germline V gene sequence: CDR1 MNHEY, CDR2 SMNVEV (reference sequence). Trimming pared 5 bases from V and 0 bases from J, leaving 4 bases between. CDR3: CASSGTNTGELFF. As DNA, the CDR3 is TGTGCCAGCAGTGGCACGAACACCGGGGAGCTGTTTTTT.

This clone was counted between two and nine times. The chain joins TRBV7-9 to TRBJ1-1, with D unclear. Trimming stripped 3 bases from V and 1 base from J, with 3 bases between. The CDR3 sequence is 12 residues long. The germline V gene has CDR1 SEHNR and CDR2 FQNEAQ (reference sequence). This chain's CDR3 is CASSFSNTEAFF. The DNA for the CDR3 is TGTGCCAGCAGCTTCTCGAACACTGAAGCTTTCTTT. The entire variable domain, with the rest obtained from reference TRBV7-9 and TRBJ1-1, is as follows: DTGVSQNPRHKITKRGQNVTFRCDPISEHNRLYWYRQTLGQGPEFLTYFQNEAQLEKSRLLSDRFSAERPKGSFSTLEIQRTEQGDSAMYLCASSFSNTEAFFGQGTRLTVV.

The chain recombines TRBV6-5 with TRBJ2-7; the D call may be TRBD1 or TRBD2 (6 bases each). The V and J ends lost 6 bases and 7 bases respectively, with 19 bases between them. CDR3 length: 14 residues. The germline gives CDR1 MNHEY, CDR2 SVGAGI. The CDR3 coding sequence is TGTGCCAGCAGCGCCCCGATGGGGGCGGGGGAGCAGTACTTC. This gives the protein CASSAPMGAGEQYF.

V is TRBV4-1 and J is TRBJ2-7, with TRBD2 identical over 8 bases. CDR1 is MGHRA and CDR2 is YSYEKL in the germline V gene. Trimming took 4 bases from V and 1 from J; bases not matched to a gene: 3. CDR3 length: 14 residues. DNA of the CDR3: TGCGCCAGCAGCCCCCGGGAGGGATCCTACGAGCAGTACTTC. Translating it yields CASSPREGSYEQYF.